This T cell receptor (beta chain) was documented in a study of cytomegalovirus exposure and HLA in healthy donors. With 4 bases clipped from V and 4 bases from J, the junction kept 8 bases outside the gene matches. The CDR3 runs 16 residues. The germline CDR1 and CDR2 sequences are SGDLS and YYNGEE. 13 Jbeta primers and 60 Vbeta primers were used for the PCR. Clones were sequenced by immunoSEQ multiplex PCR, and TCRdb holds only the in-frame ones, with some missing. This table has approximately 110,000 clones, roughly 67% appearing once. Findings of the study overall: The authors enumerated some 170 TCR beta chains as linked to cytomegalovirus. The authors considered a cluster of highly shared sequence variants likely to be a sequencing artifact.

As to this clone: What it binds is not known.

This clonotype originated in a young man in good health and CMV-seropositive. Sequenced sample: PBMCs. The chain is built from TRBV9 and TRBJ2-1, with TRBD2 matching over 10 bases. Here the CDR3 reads CASSISGGAVYNEQFF. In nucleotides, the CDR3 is TGTGCCAGCAGCATAAGCGGGGGGGCTGTATACAATGAGCAGTTCTTC.